One T cell receptor beta chain is described in this entry. Its antigen is unidentified. This sample was included in a study of T cell responses to AZD1222 COVID-19 vaccine. Assay: immunoSEQ multiplex PCR; the TCRdb copy retains only in-frame clones and omits some. The sample has approximately 77,000 clones, roughly 90% seen once. CDR3 size: 12 residues. Germline loops: CDR1 SGHRS, CDR2 YFSETQ. Between the trimmed V and J ends, which lost 1 base and 8 bases, there was a span of 9 bases. Findings and caveats of the study: Targets within unmutated variant regions were reportedly found for nearly half of spike-specific TCRs.

The chain employs TRBV5-1 and TRBJ1-2; no reliable D call. Sequencing used peripheral blood, obtained 28 days after the second AZD1222 dose. The origin of this receptor is an adult who received the AZD1222 COVID-19 vaccine. The CDR3 DNA is TGCGCCAGCAGCTTGACGGCGGAAGGCTACACCTTC. Residues: CASSLTAEGYTF. The variable domain in full, with the rest retrieved from reference TRBV5-1 and TRBJ1-2, is KAGVTQTPRYLIKTRGQQVTLSCSPISGHRSVSWYQQTPGQGLQFLFEYFSETQRNKGNFPGRFSGRQFSNSRSEMNVSTLELGDSALYLCASSLTAEGYTFGSGTRLTVV.